The 6 T cell receptor beta chains in this list originate from one sample, sequenced in a study of cytomegalovirus exposure and HLA in healthy donors. PCR employed 60 Vbeta and 13 Jbeta primers. Sequenced by immunoSEQ multiplex PCR; TCRdb stores in-frame clones only, minus some. Of 100,000 to 150,000 clones in the sample, around 78% were seen once. Sequenced material: PBMCs. The receptors originated from a woman aged 40 to 50 in good health and CMV-seronegative.

The chain employs TRBV18 and TRBJ2-3; 11 bases align to TRBD2. The germline V gene encodes CDR1 KGHSH and CDR2 LQKENI. The CDR3 runs 15 residues. Trimming cost V 2 bases and J 5 bases; bases outside gene matches: 3. CDR3 sequence: CASSPGLAGKDTQYF. CDR3 DNA sequence: TGTGCCAGCTCACCAGGACTAGCGGGTAAAGATACGCAGTATTTT.

The chain is built from TRBV7-9 and TRBJ2-7; D is unclear. Germline V lookup: CDR1 SEHNR, CDR2 FQNEAQ (reference sequence). CDR3 length: 11 amino acids. The V end was cut by 10 bases, the J end by 4 bases, with 11 bases between. The CDR3, as DNA: TGTGCCACCGCGAGAGAGTACGAGCAGTACTTC. Amino acids: CATAREYEQYF. The entire variable domain, with the rest obtained from reference TRBV7-9 and TRBJ2-7, is as follows: DTGVSQNPRHKITKRGQNVTFRCDPISEHNRLYWYRQTLGQGPEFLTYFQNEAQLEKSRLLSDRFSAERPKGSFSTLEIQRTEQGDSAMYLCATAREYEQYFGPGTRLTVT.

The chain joins TRBV27 to TRBJ2-2; no clear D. The CDR3 is 14 residues long. The V gene lost 2 bases and the J gene lost 3 bases, with 7 bases spanning the gap. Per the germline V gene, CDR1 is MNHEY and CDR2 is SMNVEV (reference sequence). The CDR3 sequence: CASSLQAYTGELFF. The CDR3 DNA sequence: TGTGCCAGCAGTTTACAGGCCTACACCGGGGAGCTGTTTTTT.

This clone was seen just once. The chain carries TRBV10-3 and TRBJ2-2; 8 bases match TRBD2. Germline V gene data show CDR1 as ENHRY and CDR2 as SYGVKD. CDR3 size: 14 residues. Trimming took 6 bases from V and 1 from J; bases not matched to a gene: 1. The DNA for the CDR3 is TGTGCCATCAGCGGGGGGGTGAACACCGGGGAGCTGTTTTTT. Amino acids: CAISGGVNTGELFF.

This chain uses TRBV6-1 with TRBJ2-1, with 8 bases that match TRBD1. This CDR3 contains 16 residues. The V segment lost 4 bases and the J segment 3 bases; nucleotides outside the gene matches: 8. CDR1 is MNHNS, CDR2 SASEGT, per germline. In nucleotides, the CDR3 is TGTGCCAGCAGTGCCACACAGGGGGTGGTCTACAATGAGCAGTTCTTC. Translation: CASSATQGVVYNEQFF.

The CDR3 coding sequence is TGTGCCAGCAGTTTAAATCTACAGGGGAATCAACAGTTCTTC. Amino acids: CASSLNLQGNQQFF. The chain has TRBV28 and TRBJ2-1, with 7 bases lining up with TRBD1. The CDR3 has 14 residues. Germline V lookup: CDR1 MDHEN, CDR2 SYDVKM. With 2 bases clipped from V and 13 bases from J, the junction kept 11 bases outside the gene matches.